This TCR beta chain derives from a study of cytomegalovirus exposure and HLA in healthy donors. Looked up from germline, CDR1 is KGHSH and CDR2 is LQKENI. J gave up 4 bases and V 4 bases, and 4 bases lay outside the gene matches. The length of the CDR3 is 14 residues. The PCR used 60 Vbeta and 13 Jbeta primers. Measured with immunoSEQ multiplex PCR; TCRdb has only the in-frame clones, and not every one. The sample includes some 120,000 clones, around three quarters seen only once; the top ten take 1%. Sequencing was performed on PBMCs. The rearrangement links TRBV18 to TRBJ1-5; TRBD1 matches 7 bases. This sequence originates from a middle-aged man in good health and CMV-seronegative. This CDR3 reads CASSHRDRNQPQHF. The DNA for the CDR3 is TGTGCCAGCTCACACCGGGACAGAAATCAGCCCCAGCATTTT.